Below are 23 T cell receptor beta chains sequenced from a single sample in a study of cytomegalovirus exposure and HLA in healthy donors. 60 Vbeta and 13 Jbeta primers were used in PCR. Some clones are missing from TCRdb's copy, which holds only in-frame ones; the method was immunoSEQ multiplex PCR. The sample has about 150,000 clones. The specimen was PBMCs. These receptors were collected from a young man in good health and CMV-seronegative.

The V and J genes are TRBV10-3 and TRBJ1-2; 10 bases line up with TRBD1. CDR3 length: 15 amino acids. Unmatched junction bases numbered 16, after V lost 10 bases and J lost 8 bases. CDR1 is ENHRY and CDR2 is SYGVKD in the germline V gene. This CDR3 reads CASSRPSGQGNGYTF. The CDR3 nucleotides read TGTGCCAGCAGCCGACCTTCGGGACAGGGGAACGGCTACACCTTC.

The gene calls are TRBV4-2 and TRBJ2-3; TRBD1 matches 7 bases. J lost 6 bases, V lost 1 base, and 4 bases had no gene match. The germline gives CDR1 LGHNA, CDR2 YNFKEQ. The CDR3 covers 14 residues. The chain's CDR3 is CASSQAIRGDTQYF. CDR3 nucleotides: TGTGCCAGCAGCCAAGCCATCAGGGGGGATACGCAGTATTTT.

The CDR3 DNA reads TGTGCCAGCAGCTTTATGTGGGACAGGGACGCTTACGAGACCGGGGAGCTGTTTTTT. It specifies CASSFMWDRDAYETGELFF. This chain uses TRBV7-9 with TRBJ2-2, with 9 bases that match TRBD1. Germline V lookup: CDR1 SEHNR, CDR2 FQNEAQ (reference sequence). The length of the CDR3 is 19 residues. With 3 bases clipped from V and 5 bases from J, the junction kept 16 bases outside the gene matches.

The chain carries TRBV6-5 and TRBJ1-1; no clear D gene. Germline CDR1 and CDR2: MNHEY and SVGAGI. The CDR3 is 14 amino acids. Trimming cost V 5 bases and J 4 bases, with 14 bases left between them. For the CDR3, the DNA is TGTGCCAGCAGTCGGGAAGGTTTGAGCACTGAAGCTTTCTTT. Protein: CASSREGLSTEAFF.

The CDR3 loop is CASSQGKGGQGIGYGYTF. DNA of the CDR3: TGCGCCAGCAGCCAAGGTAAAGGAGGACAGGGGATCGGCTATGGCTACACCTTC. The chain uses TRBV4-3 and TRBJ1-2; 9 nucleotides agree with TRBD1. CDR3 length: 18 residues. The germline CDR1 and CDR2 sequences are LGHNA and YSLEER. The junction had 13 bases not matched to a gene; V was cut back by 1 base and J by 4 bases.

CDR3 residues: CASSPGEGGQYF. Written as DNA, the CDR3 is TGTGCCAGCAGCCCTGGCGAGGGAGGGCAGTACTTC. The chain uses TRBV27 and TRBJ2-7; weak D call: TRBD2 (6 bases). Germline lookup yields CDR1 MNHEY and CDR2 SMNVEV (reference sequence). The V gene lost 6 bases and the J gene lost 9 bases, with 15 bases spanning the gap. This CDR3 is built from 12 residues.

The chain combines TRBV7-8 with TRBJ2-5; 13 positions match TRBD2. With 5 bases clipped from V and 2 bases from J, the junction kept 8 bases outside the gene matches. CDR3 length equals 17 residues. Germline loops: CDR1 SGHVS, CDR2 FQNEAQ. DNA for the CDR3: TGTGCCAGCAGCCCGCGGACTAGCGGGAGTGGGCAAGAGACCCAGTACTTC. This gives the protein CASSPRTSGSGQETQYF.

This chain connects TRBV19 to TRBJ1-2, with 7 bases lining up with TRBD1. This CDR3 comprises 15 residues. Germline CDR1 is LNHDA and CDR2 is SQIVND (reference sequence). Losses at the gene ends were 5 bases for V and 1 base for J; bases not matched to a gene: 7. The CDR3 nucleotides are TGTGCCAGTAGTGTTTGGACAGGACTTAACTATGGCTACACCTTC. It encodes CASSVWTGLNYGYTF.

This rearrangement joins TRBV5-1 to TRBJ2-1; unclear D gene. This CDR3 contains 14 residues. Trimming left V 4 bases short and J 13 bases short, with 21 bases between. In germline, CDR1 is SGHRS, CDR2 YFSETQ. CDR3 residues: CASSPSESGETQFF. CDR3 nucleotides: TGCGCCAGCAGCCCAAGTGAGAGTGGAGAGACCCAGTTCTTC.

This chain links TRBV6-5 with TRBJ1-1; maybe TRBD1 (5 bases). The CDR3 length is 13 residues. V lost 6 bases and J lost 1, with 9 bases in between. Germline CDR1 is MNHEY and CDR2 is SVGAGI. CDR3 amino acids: CASSPGWNTEAFF. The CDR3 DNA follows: TGTGCCAGCAGCCCAGGGTGGAACACTGAAGCTTTCTTT.

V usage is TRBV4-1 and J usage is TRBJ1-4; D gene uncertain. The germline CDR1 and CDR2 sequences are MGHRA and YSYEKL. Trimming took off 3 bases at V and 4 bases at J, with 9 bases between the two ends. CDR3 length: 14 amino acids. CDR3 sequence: CASSHEQFNEKLFF. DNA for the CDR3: TGCGCCAGCAGCCATGAACAGTTTAATGAAAAACTGTTTTTT.

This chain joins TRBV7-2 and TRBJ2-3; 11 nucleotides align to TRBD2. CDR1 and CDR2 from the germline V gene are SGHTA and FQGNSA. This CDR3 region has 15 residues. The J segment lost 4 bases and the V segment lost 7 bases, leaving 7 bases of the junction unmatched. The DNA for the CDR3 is TGTGCCAGCACCTCCAGACTAGCGGGATCAGATACGCAGTATTTT. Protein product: CASTSRLAGSDTQYF.

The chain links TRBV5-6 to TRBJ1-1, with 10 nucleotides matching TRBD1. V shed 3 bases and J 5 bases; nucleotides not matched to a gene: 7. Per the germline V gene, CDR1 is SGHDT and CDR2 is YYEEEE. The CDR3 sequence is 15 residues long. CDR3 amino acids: CASSSLTGGNTEAFF. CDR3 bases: TGTGCCAGCAGCTCCCTGACAGGGGGCAATACTGAAGCTTTCTTT.

The CDR3 here is CASSQAGKGTYEQYF. For the CDR3, the DNA is TGTGCCAGCTCACAGGCGGGGAAGGGGACCTACGAGCAGTACTTC. This chain joins TRBV18 and TRBJ2-7, with D perhaps TRBD2 (6 bases). CDR3 length: 15 residues. Germline values: CDR1 KGHSH, CDR2 LQKENI. Trimming removed 4 bases from V and 2 bases from J, with 15 bases in between.

The CDR3 DNA reads TGTGCCACCAGCGGGGGGTTACAGCGCGGGAACACCATATATTTT. This sequence encodes CATSGGLQRGNTIYF. The genes are TRBV15 and TRBJ1-3; weak D call: TRBD1 (5 bases). Germline CDR1 reads LNHNV; CDR2 reads YYDKDF (reference sequence). The V and J ends lost 5 bases and 7 bases respectively, with 18 bases between them. The CDR3 sequence is 15 residues long.

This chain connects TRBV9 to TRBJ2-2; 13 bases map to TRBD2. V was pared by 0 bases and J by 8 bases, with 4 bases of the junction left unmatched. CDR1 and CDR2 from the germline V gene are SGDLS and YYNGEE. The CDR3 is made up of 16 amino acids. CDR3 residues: CASSVGTSGSTGELFF. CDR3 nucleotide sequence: TGTGCCAGCAGCGTAGGGACTAGCGGGAGTACAGGGGAGCTGTTTTTT.

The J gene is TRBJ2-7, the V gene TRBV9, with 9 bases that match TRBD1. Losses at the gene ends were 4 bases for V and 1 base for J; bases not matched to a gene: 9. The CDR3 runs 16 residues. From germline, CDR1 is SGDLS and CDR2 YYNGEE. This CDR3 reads CASSFSTGTGSYEQYF. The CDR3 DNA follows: TGTGCCAGCAGCTTTTCGACCGGGACAGGGTCCTACGAGCAGTACTTC.

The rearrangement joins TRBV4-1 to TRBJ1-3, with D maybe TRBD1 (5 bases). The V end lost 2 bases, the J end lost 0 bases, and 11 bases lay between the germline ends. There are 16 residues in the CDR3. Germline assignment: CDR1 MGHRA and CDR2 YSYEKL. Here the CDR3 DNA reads TGCGCCAGCAGCCAACCCGGACAAGACTCTGGAAACACCATATATTTT. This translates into CASSQPGQDSGNTIYF.

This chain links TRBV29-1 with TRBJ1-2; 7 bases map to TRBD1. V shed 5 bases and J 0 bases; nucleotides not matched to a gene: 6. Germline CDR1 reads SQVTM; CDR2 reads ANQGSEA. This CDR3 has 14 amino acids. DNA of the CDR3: TGCAGCGTTTCCTCGGGACAGTCTAACTATGGCTACACCTTC. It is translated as CSVSSGQSNYGYTF.

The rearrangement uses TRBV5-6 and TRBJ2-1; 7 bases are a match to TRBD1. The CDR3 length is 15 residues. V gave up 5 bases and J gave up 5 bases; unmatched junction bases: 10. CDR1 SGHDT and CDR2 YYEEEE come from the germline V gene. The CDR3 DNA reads TGTGCCAGCAGGCCCGGTCAGGGGGTCCACAATGAGCAGTTCTTC. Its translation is CASRPGQGVHNEQFF.

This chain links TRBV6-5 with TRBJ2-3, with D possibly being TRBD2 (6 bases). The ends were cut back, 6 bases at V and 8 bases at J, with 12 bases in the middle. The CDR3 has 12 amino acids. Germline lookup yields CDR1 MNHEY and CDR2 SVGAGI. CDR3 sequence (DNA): TGTGCCAGCAGCTTAGAGGGAGGTACGCAGTATTTT. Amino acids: CASSLEGGTQYF.

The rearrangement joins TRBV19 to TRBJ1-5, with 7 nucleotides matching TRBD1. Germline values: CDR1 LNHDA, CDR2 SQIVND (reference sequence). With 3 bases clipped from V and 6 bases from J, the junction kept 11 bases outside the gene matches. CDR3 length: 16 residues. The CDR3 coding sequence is TGTGCCAGTAGTATCCGAGGGAACAGGGGAGGTCAGCCCCAGCATTTT. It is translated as CASSIRGNRGGQPQHF.

CDR3 in DNA: TGTGCCAGCAGCCCCCGGGGAACAGATACGCAGTATTTT. Protein sequence: CASSPRGTDTQYF. V gene TRBV9 combines with J gene TRBJ2-3; tentatively, D is TRBD2 (5 bases). Germline-derived CDR1 and CDR2 are SGDLS and YYNGEE. The V gene lost 4 bases and the J gene lost 3 bases, with 9 bases spanning the gap. The CDR3 has 13 amino acids.